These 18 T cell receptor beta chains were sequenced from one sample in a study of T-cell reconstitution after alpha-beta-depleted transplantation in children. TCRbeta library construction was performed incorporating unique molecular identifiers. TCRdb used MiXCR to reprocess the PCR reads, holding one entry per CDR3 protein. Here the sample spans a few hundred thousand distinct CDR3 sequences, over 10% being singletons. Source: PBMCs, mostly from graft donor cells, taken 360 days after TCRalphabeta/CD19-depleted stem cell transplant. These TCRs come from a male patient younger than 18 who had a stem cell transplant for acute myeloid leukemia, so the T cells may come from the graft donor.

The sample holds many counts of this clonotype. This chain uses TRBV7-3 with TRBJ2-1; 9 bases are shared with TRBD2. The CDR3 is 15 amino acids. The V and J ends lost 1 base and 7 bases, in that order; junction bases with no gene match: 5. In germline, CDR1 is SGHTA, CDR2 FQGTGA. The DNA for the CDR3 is TGTGCCAGCAGCTTAAGGGCTAGCGGGGCGAATGAGCAGTTCTTC. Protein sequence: CASSLRASGANEQFF. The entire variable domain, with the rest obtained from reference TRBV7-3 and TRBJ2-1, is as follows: GAGVSQTPSNKVTEKGKYVELRCDPISGHTALYWYRQSLGQGPEFLIYFQGTGAADDSGLPNDRFFAVRPEGSVSTLKIQRTERGDSAVYLCASSLRASGANEQFFGPGTRLTVL.

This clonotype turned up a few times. CDR3 DNA sequence: TGTGCCAGCAGTGTCTTTCCTAGCGGAGGGTCCTACGAGCAGTACTTC. Amino acids: CASSVFPSGGSYEQYF. The V and J genes are TRBV27 and TRBJ2-7; 7 bases map to TRBD2. This CDR3 contains 16 residues. Germline V CDR1 and CDR2: MNHEY, SMNVEV (reference sequence). J was trimmed by 1 base and V by 5 bases; bases with no gene match: 11.

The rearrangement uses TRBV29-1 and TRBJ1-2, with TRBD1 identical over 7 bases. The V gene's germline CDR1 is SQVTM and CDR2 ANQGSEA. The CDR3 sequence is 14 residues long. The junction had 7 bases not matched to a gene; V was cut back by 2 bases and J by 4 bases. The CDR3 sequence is CSVERGQYGYGYTF. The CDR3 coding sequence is TGCAGCGTTGAACGGGGACAGTATGGCTATGGCTACACCTTC.

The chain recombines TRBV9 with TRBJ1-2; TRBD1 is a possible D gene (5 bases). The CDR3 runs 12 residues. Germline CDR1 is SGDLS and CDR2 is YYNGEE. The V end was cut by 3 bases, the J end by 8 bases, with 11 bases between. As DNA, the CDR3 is TGTGCCAGCAGCGAAACGAACAGGGGCTACACCTTC. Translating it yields CASSETNRGYTF.

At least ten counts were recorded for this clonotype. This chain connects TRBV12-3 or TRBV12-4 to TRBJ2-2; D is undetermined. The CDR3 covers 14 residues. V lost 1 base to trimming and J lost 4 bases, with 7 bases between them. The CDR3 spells CASSLGLSTGELFF. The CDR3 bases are TGTGCCAGCAGTTTAGGACTTAGCACCGGGGAGCTGTTTTTT.

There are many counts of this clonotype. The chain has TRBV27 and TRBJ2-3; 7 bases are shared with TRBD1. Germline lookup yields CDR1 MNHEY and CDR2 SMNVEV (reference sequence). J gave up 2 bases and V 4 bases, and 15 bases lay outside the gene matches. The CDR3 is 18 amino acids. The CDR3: CASSSGQTILRNTDTQYF. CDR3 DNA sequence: TGTGCCAGCAGTTCGGGACAGACTATACTCCGGAACACAGATACGCAGTATTTT.

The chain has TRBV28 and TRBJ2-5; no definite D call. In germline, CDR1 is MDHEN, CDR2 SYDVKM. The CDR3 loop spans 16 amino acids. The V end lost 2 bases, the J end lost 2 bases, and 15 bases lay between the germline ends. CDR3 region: CASSLPVGWSQETQYF. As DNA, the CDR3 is TGTGCCAGCAGTTTACCCGTGGGGTGGTCACAAGAGACCCAGTACTTC.

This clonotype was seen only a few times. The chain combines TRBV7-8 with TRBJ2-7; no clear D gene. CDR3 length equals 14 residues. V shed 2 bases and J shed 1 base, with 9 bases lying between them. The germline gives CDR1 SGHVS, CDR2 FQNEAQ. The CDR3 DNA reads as TGTGCCAGCAGCTTATCCCACGTTTCCTACGAGCAGTACTTC. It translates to CASSLSHVSYEQYF.

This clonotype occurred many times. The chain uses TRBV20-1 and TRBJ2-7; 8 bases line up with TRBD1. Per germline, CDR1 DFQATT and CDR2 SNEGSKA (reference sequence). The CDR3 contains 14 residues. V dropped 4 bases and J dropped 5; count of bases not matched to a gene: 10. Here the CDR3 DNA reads TGCAGTGCTAAGACCCAGGGGGCGCTGGACGAGCAGTACTTC. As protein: CSAKTQGALDEQYF.

The CDR3, as DNA: TGTGCCAGCAGTCCAGGCGGTTTGGGCGACGAGCAGTACTTC. This codes for CASSPGGLGDEQYF. The chain recombines TRBV12-3 or TRBV12-4 with TRBJ2-7; no definite D call. Trimming took off 5 bases at V and 5 bases at J, with 16 bases between the two ends. The CDR3 has 14 residues.

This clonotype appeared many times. The DNA of the CDR3 is TGCAGCGTCGGCGGCGGGAGGGACAGCTACGAGCAGTACTTC. This translates into CSVGGGRDSYEQYF. The chain employs TRBV29-1 and TRBJ2-7; TRBD2 matches 9 bases. Germline V gene data show CDR1 as SQVTM and CDR2 as ANQGSEA. This CDR3 spans 14 amino acids. Trimming cost V 6 bases and J 3 bases; bases outside gene matches: 9.

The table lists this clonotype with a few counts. The CDR3 sequence: CSVAPDRGVYGYTF. The CDR3 region has the DNA TGCAGCGTTGCCCCGGACAGGGGCGTCTATGGCTACACCTTC. The V gene is TRBV29-1, the J gene TRBJ1-2; 9 nucleotides agree with TRBD1. The CDR3 contains 14 residues. From germline, CDR1 is SQVTM and CDR2 ANQGSEA. After removal of 4 bases from V and 4 bases from J, the junction contained 7 bases not matched to a gene.

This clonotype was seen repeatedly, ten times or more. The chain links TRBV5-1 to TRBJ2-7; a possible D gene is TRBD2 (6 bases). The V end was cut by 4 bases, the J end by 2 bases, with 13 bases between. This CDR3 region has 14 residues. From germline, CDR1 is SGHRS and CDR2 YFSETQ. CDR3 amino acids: CASSRAGNPYEQYF. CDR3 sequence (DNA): TGCGCCAGCAGCCGCGCGGGGAATCCCTACGAGCAGTACTTC.

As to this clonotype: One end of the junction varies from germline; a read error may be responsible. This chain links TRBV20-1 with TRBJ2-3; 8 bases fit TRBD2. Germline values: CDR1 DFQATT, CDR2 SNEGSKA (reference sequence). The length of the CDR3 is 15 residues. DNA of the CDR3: TGCTGTGCTAGAGGGGAGGCTAGCGGGACAGATACGCAGTATTTT. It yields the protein CCARGEASGTDTQYF.

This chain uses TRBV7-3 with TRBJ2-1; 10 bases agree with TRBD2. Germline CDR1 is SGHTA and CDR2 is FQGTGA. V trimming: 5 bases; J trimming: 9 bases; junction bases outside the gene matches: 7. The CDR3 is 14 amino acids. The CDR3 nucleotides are TGTGCCAGCAGCCCTCCGGGACTAGCGCTTGAGCAGTTCTTC. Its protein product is CASSPPGLALEQFF.

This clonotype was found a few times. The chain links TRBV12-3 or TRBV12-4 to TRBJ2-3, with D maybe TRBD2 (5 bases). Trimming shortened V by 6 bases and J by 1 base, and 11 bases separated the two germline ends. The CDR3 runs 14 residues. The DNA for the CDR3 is TGTGCCAGCAGCTCGAGGGTAGGCACAGATACGCAGTATTTT. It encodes CASSSRVGTDTQYF.

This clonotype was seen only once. The CDR3 nucleotides read TGTGCCAGCAGTCGGACTAGCGGGCCTGGGATGGAGTTCTTC. It translates to CASSRTSGPGMEFF. The J gene is TRBJ2-1, the V gene TRBV6-4; 11 bases align to TRBD2. The junction had 11 bases not matched to a gene; V was cut back by 5 bases and J by 14 bases. The CDR3 runs to 14 residues. From germline, CDR1 is MRHNA and CDR2 SNTAGT.

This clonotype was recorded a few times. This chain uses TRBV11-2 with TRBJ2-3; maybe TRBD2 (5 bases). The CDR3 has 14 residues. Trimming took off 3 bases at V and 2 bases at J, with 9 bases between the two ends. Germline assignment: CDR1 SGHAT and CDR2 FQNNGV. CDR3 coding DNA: TGTGCCAGCAGCTTTCTAGCTTACACAGATACGCAGTATTTT. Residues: CASSFLAYTDTQYF.